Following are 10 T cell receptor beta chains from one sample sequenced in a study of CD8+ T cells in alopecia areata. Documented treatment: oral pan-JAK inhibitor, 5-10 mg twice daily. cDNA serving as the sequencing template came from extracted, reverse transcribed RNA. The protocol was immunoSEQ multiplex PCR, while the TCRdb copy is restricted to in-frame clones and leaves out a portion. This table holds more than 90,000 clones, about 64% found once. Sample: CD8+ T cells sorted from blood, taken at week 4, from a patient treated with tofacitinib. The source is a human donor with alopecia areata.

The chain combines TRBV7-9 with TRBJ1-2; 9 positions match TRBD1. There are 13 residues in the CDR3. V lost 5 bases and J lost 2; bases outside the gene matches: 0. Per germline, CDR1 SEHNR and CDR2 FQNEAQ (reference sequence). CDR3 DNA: TGTGCCAGCAGCGGACAGGGGAACTATGGCTACACCTTC. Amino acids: CASSGQGNYGYTF.

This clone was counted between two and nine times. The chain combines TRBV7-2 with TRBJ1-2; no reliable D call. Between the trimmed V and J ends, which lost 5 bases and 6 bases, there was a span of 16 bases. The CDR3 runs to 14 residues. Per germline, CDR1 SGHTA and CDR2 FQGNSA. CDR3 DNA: TGTGCCAGCAGCCCGGCCGGGTTGAGGCATGGCTACACCTTC. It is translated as CASSPAGLRHGYTF.

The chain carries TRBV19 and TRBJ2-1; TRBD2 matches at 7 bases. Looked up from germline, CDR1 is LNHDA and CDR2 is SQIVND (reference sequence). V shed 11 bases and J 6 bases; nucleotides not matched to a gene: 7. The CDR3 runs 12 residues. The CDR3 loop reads CAAGVGINEQFF. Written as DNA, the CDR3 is TGTGCCGCGGGGGTTGGGATCAATGAGCAGTTCTTC.

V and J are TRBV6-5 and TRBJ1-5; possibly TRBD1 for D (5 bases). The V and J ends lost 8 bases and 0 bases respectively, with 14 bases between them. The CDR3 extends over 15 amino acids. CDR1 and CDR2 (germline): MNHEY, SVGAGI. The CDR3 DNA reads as TGTGCCAGCCGCCGGGACGGCTATAGCAATCAGCCCCAGCATTTT. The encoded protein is CASRRDGYSNQPQHF.

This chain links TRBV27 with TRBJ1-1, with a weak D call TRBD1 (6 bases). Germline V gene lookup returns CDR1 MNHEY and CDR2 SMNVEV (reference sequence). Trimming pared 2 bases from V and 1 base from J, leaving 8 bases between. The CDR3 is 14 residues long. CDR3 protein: CASSLAQGNTEAFF. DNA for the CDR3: TGTGCCAGCAGTTTAGCACAGGGGAACACTGAAGCTTTCTTT.

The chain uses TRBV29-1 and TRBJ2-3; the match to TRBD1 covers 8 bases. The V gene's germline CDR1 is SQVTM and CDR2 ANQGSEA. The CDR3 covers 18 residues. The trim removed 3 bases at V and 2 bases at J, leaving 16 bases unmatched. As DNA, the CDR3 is TGCAGCGTTGATATTGTCCAGGGGGCGGGGAACAACACAGATACGCAGTATTTT. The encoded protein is CSVDIVQGAGNNTDTQYF.

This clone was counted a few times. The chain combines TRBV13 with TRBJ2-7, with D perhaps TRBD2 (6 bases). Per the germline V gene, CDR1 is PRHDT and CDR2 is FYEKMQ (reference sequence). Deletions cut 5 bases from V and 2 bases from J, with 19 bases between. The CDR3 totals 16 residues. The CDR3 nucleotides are TGTGCCAGCAGCCGCTACGGGGGAGGACTTGCCTACGAGCAGTACTTC. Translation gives CASSRYGGGLAYEQYF.

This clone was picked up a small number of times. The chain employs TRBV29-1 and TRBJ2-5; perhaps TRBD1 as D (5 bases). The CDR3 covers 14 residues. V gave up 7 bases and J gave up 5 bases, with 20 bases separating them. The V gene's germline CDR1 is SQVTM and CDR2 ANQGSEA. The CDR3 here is CSAGRQGFGETQYF. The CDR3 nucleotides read TGCAGCGCGGGCCGCCAGGGATTCGGGGAGACCCAGTACTTC. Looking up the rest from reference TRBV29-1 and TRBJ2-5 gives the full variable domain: SAVISQKPSRDICQRGTSLTIQCQVDSQVTMMFWYRQQPGQSLTLIATANQGSEATYESGFVIDKFPISRPNLTFSTLTVSNMSPEDSSIYLCSAGRQGFGETQYFGPGTRLLVL.

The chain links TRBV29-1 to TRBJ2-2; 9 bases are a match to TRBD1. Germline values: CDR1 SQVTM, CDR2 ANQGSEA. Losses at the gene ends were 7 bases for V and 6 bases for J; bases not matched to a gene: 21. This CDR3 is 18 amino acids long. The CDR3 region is CSALGQGGGGVLSGELFF. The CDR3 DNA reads TGCAGCGCCCTGGGACAGGGCGGTGGCGGGGTTTTATCCGGGGAGCTGTTTTTT.

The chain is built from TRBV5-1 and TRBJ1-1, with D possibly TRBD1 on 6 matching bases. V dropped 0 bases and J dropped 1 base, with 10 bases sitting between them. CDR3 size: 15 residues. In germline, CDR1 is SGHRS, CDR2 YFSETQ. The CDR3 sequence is CASSLDDRSNTEAFF. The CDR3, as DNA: TGCGCCAGCAGCTTGGATGACAGGTCGAACACTGAAGCTTTCTTT.